This TCR beta chain was recovered during a study of T-cell memory formation after mild COVID-19. A remark on this clonotype: A junction end diverges from the germline sequence, so it may reflect a read error.

Each CDR3 protein is one row after TCRdb ran MiXCR on the 5' RACE reads. The sample consists of approximately 570,000 distinct CDR3 sequences, approximately 19% of them appearing once. This CDR3 region has 15 residues. Germline CDR1 is SEHNR and CDR2 is FQNEAQ (reference sequence). What was sequenced was PBMCs or a T cell subset sorted from them (not recorded which). The chain is built from TRBV7-9 and TRBJ2-3, with D perhaps matching TRBD2 (6 bases). This TCR came from an adult woman who had mild COVID-19 (a few samples of this study predate the infection). Cell type and time point are not known. The CDR3 sequence is CAISPRDLNTDTQYF. CDR3 coding DNA: TGTGCCATCAGCCCCCGGGACTTGAACACAGATACGCAGTATTTT. The variable domain in full, completed from reference TRBV7-9 and TRBJ2-3, reads DTGVSQNPRHKITKRGQNVTFRCDPISEHNRLYWYRQTLGQGPEFLTYFQNEAQLEKSRLLSDRFSAERPKGSFSTLEIQRTEQGDSAMYLCAISPRDLNTDTQYFGPGTRLTVL.